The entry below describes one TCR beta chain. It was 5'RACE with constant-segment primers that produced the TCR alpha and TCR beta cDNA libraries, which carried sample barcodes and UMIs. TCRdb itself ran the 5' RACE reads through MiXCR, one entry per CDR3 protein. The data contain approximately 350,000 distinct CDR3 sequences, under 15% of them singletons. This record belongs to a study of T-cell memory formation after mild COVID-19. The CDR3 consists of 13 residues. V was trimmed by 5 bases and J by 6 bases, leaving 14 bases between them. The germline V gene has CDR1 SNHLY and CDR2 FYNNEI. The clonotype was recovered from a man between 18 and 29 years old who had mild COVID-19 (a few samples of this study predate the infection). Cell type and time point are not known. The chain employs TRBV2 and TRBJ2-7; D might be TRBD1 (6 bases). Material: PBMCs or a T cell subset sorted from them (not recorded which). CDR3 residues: CASSSRGISEQYF. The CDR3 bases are TGTGCCAGCAGTAGCAGGGGTATCTCCGAGCAGTACTTC.